Each of the 19 T cell receptor beta chains below was sequenced from the same sample in a study of T cells in Graves' hyperthyroidism and ophthalmopathy (dated by TCRdb to between 2017 and 2020). Library method: multiplex PCR. The data were produced on an Illumina HiSeq 2000. The TCR beta CDR3 regions were amplified from RNA transcripts. For the first round of RT-PCR on the TCR CDR3, the HTBI primer set was used together with the Qiagen OneStep RT-PCR kit. TCRdb ran its own pipeline on the public reads, namely fastp trimming at Q25 and MiXCR clone calling, and kept in-frame beta chains. For every CDR3 protein sequence, its rows merge into one entry that carries the most common genes and DNA. This sample holds 410,000 or so distinct CDR3 sequences; about 15% were observed only once. Of the sample, around 13% is held by the ten largest clones. The material sequenced was blood. Every receptor here comes from a man between 18 and 35 years old with Graves' ophthalmopathy.

This clonotype was recorded at least ten times. This chain connects TRBV20-1 to TRBJ1-6; the D is unclear. CDR1 DFQATT and CDR2 SNEGSKA come from the germline V gene (reference sequence). The V gene lost 6 bases and the J gene lost 0 bases, with 15 bases spanning the gap. This CDR3 contains 16 residues. In DNA form, the CDR3 reads TGCAGTGCCGACTTCAGGTGGAGCTCCTATAATTCACCCCTCCACTTT. Its translation is CSADFRWSSYNSPLHF.

V usage is TRBV12-3 or TRBV12-4 and J usage is TRBJ1-5, with 11 bases aligning to TRBD1. V was clipped by 5 bases and J by 6 bases; unmatched bases: 3. This CDR3 comprises 14 residues. CDR3 in amino acids: CASSGQGAGQPQHF. For the CDR3, the DNA is TGTGCCAGCAGTGGACAGGGGGCAGGTCAGCCCCAGCATTTT.

This clonotype has at least ten counts. The chain links TRBV6-1 to TRBJ2-5; D call uncertain. V lost 8 bases, J lost 5 bases, and 9 bases lay in between. The V gene's germline CDR1 is MNHNS and CDR2 SASEGT. The CDR3 has 11 residues. CDR3 residues: CASGTLETQYF. The CDR3 DNA sequence: TGTGCCAGCGGCACCTTGGAGACCCAGTACTTC.

This sequence joins TRBV4-1 and TRBJ1-6; 7 nucleotides line up with TRBD1. The V segment lost 3 bases and the J segment 10 bases; nucleotides outside the gene matches: 6. This CDR3 spans 14 amino acids. The germline V gene encodes CDR1 MGHRA and CDR2 YSYEKL. CDR3 DNA sequence: TGCGCCAGCAGCCATCCCCAGGGGGGCTCACCCCTCCACTTT. It translates to CASSHPQGGSPLHF.

This clonotype appeared many times. This rearrangement joins TRBV12-3 or TRBV12-4 to TRBJ2-1; the match to TRBD1 covers 9 bases. The CDR3 runs 14 residues. The V gene end was trimmed by 6 bases and the J gene end by 2 bases; junction bases not matched to a gene: 2. In DNA form, the CDR3 reads TGTGCCAGCAGAGGACAGGGGACCTACAATGAGCAGTTCTTC. Protein product: CASRGQGTYNEQFF.

Details on this clonotype: A read error may be the cause here, since a much bigger clone is one base away. This chain links TRBV11-3 with TRBJ2-3, with 7 bases identical to TRBD2. The CDR3 length is 16 residues. The germline gives CDR1 SGHNT, CDR2 YENEEA. With 5 bases clipped from V and 2 bases from J, the junction kept 10 bases outside the gene matches. The CDR3 DNA follows: TGTGCCAGCAGCCGGCACGGGGGGATTCACACAGATACGCAGTATTTT. Its translation is CASSRHGGIHTDTQYF.

The genes are TRBV19 and TRBJ2-3, with TRBD2 matching over 13 bases. CDR3 length: 15 residues. Losses at the gene ends were 6 bases for V and 5 bases for J; bases not matched to a gene: 5. Germline V gives CDR1 LNHDA, CDR2 SQIVND (reference sequence). The CDR3: CASSLGTSGVDTQYF. The CDR3 DNA sequence: TGTGCCAGTAGCCTCGGGACTAGCGGGGTAGATACGCAGTATTTT.

This clonotype was seen at least ten times. V gene TRBV11-2 combines with J gene TRBJ2-1; the match to TRBD1 covers 9 bases. The germline CDR1 and CDR2 sequences are SGHAT and FQNNGV. Unmatched junction bases numbered 11, after V lost 0 bases and J lost 8 bases. The CDR3 has 17 amino acids. CDR3 DNA sequence: TGTGCCAGCAGCTTAGATTATGTGGGACAGGGTCTCCATGAGCAGTTCTTC. This codes for CASSLDYVGQGLHEQFF.

In this sample, this clonotype turned up many times. The chain carries TRBV6-2 or TRBV6-3 and TRBJ2-5, with D tentatively TRBD1 (8 bases). CDR1 is MNHEY and CDR2 is SVGEGT in the germline V gene. V was clipped by 5 bases and J by 5 bases, with 15 bases between them. CDR3 size: 14 residues. This chain's CDR3 is CASSSGTGRETQYF. The CDR3 DNA sequence: TGTGCCAGCAGTAGCGGGACAGGACGGGAGACCCAGTACTTC.

This clonotype has a count of ten or more. The genes are TRBV3-1 and TRBJ2-3; the match to TRBD2 covers 7 bases. The CDR3 runs to 16 residues. V lost 1 base to trimming and J lost 2 bases; unmatched junction nucleotides: 6. In germline, CDR1 is LGHDT, CDR2 YNNKEL (reference sequence). CDR3 in amino acids: CASSQGLADDTDTQYF. In DNA form, the CDR3 reads TGTGCCAGCAGCCAAGGGCTAGCGGATGACACAGATACGCAGTATTTT.

The rearrangement joins TRBV3-1 to TRBJ2-1; 9 bases are shared with TRBD1. Germline CDR1 reads LGHDT; CDR2 reads YNNKEL (reference sequence). CDR3 length: 15 amino acids. Trimming cost V 5 bases and J 7 bases; bases outside gene matches: 9. CDR3 nucleotide sequence: TGTGCCAGCAGCACCGGACAGGGGATAGTGAATGAGCAGTTCTTC. It translates to CASSTGQGIVNEQFF.

A remark on this clonotype: This may come from a read error, since a much larger clone is one base off. This chain links TRBV11-2 with TRBJ2-2; D perhaps matches TRBD2 (6 bases). The germline V and J ends were trimmed by 11 bases and 4 bases, with 14 bases remaining between them. Germline assignment: CDR1 SGHAT and CDR2 FQNNGV. The CDR3 totals 13 residues. In DNA, the CDR3 is TGTGCCGCAGGGAAGGGAGGCACCGGGGAGCTGTTTTTT. Protein: CAAGKGGTGELFF.

This clonotype has at least ten counts. CDR3 sequence reads: CASSRRAAQETQYF. CDR3 nucleotide sequence: TGTGCCAGCTCAAGGAGGGCAGCCCAAGAGACCCAGTACTTC. This chain links TRBV18 with TRBJ2-5, with D perhaps matching TRBD2 (6 bases). The germline CDR1 and CDR2 sequences are KGHSH and LQKENI. The CDR3 has 14 amino acids. V was clipped by 5 bases and J by 1 base, with 11 bases between them.

This clonotype was seen a few times. The gene calls are TRBV18 and TRBJ1-3; D uncertain. With 2 bases removed from V and 0 bases from J, the gap between germline ends came to 11 bases. This CDR3 is 16 amino acids long. Germline V gene lookup returns CDR1 KGHSH and CDR2 LQKENI. The CDR3 nucleotides are TGTGCCAGCTCACCATCCCCCCTGAGCTCTGGAAACACCATATATTTT. Translation gives CASSPSPLSSGNTIYF.

V is TRBV11-2 and J is TRBJ1-3; D gene unclear. The CDR3 sequence is 15 residues long. Trimming stripped 6 bases from V and 4 bases from J, with 16 bases between. The germline V gene has CDR1 SGHAT and CDR2 FQNNGV. The CDR3 DNA reads TGTGCCAGCAGTTACCTCCGGAGGCGCGGAAACACCATATATTTT. Translation gives CASSYLRRRGNTIYF.

This clonotype was observed many times. The V and J genes are TRBV6-1 and TRBJ1-6, with a tentative D call TRBD1 (5 bases). Germline V gene sequence: CDR1 MNHNS, CDR2 SASEGT. This CDR3 is built from 13 residues. Trimming cost V 6 bases and J 7 bases, with 10 bases left between them. CDR3 coding DNA: TGTGCCAGCAGCTCGCAGGGCAATTCACCCCTCCACTTT. It codes for CASSSQGNSPLHF.

This clonotype was counted at least ten times. This sequence joins TRBV14 and TRBJ2-3; D not certain. Germline V gives CDR1 SGHDN, CDR2 FVKESK. The CDR3 loop spans 14 amino acids. Trimming left V 1 base short and J 7 bases short, with 12 bases between. The CDR3 spells CASSQGTGWNTQYF. The CDR3 DNA is TGTGCCAGCAGCCAAGGAACCGGCTGGAATACGCAGTATTTT. The full variable domain, completed using reference TRBV14 and TRBJ2-3, is EAGVTQFPSHSVIEKGQTVTLRCDPISGHDNLYWYRRVMGKEIKFLLHFVKESKQDESGMPNNRFLAERTGGTYSTLKVQPAELEDSGVYFCASSQGTGWNTQYFGPGTRLTVL.

In this sample, this clonotype turned up many times. The V gene is TRBV11-2, the J gene TRBJ2-3; 15 bases align to TRBD2. This CDR3 is 18 amino acids long. Germline CDR1 and CDR2: SGHAT and FQNNGV. Trimming took 5 bases from V and 6 from J; bases not matched to a gene: 12. In DNA, the CDR3 is TGTGCCAGCAGCCAATTGCCCGGACTAGCGGGAGGGTCGGATACGCAGTATTTT. Encoded protein: CASSQLPGLAGGSDTQYF.

This clonotype was found a few times. This chain connects TRBV11-3 to TRBJ2-6; D is uncertain. The CDR3 is made up of 16 amino acids. V shed 4 bases and J shed 2 bases, with 12 bases lying between them. From germline, CDR1 is SGHNT and CDR2 YENEEA. CDR3 DNA: TGTGCCAGCAGCTCAACCCCTCTCCCTGGGGCCAACGTCCTGACTTTC. Its translation: CASSSTPLPGANVLTF.